The clone carrying this T cell receptor (beta chain) has just one count. Antigen: not known. The junction differs from germline at one of its ends, possibly a read error. PCR employed 60 Vbeta and 13 Jbeta primers. Repertoires were generated with immunoSEQ multiplex PCR, while TCRdb's copy carries only in-frame clones and drops some. This table has 150,000 to 200,000 clones, more than 65% appearing once. These data are taken from a study of cytomegalovirus exposure and HLA in healthy donors. Background on the study: Most donors, 80% to 90% of more than 300 genotyped, fell in the Caucasian-associated ancestry cluster.

Findings and caveats of the study: In a later analysis, HLA-C alleles had the fewest associated TCRs, DRB1 alleles the most. Association of 16,951 TCR beta sequences with HLA alleles was found at 0.05 false discovery rate in a later analysis.

This CDR3 has 16 residues. Germline V gene data show CDR1 as MNHNY and CDR2 as SVGAGI (reference sequence). The chain carries TRBV6-6 and TRBJ2-3; 8 nucleotides align to TRBD1. Source material: PBMCs. The receptor was derived from a man in his late teens or twenties in good health and CMV-seropositive. For the CDR3, the DNA is TGTGCCAGCAGTAACTCCGGGACAGGTGAATCAGATACGCAGTATTTT. Its translation: CASSNSGTGESDTQYF.